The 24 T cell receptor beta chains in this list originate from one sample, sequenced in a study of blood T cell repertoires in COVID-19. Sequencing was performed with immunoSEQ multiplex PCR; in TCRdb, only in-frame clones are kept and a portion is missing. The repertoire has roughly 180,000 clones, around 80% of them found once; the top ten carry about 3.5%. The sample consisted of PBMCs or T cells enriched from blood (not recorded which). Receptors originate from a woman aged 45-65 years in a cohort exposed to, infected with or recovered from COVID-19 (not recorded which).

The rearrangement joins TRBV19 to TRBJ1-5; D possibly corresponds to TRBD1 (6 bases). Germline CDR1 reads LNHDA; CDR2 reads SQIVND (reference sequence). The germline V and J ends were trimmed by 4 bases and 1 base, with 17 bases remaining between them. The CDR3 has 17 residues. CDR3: CASSNRTGLRSNQPQHF. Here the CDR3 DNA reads TGTGCCAGTAGTAACCGCACAGGGTTGCGAAGCAATCAGCCCCAGCATTTT.

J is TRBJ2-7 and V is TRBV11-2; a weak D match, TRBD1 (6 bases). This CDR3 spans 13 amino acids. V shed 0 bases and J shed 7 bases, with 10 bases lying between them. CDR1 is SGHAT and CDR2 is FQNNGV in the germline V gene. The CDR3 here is CASSLEGHTEQYF. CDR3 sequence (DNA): TGTGCCAGCAGCTTAGAGGGACATACGGAGCAGTACTTC.

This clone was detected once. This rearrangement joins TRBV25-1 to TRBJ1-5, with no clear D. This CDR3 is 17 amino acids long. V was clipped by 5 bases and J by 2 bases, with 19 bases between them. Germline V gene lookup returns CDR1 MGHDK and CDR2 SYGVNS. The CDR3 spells CASSPSEGTGGNQPQHF. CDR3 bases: TGTGCCAGCAGTCCCTCCGAGGGAACGGGCGGCAATCAGCCCCAGCATTTT.

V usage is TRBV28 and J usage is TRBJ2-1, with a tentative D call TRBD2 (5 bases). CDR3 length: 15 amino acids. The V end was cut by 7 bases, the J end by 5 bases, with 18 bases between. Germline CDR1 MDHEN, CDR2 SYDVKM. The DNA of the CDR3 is TGTGCCAGCATTCCCCCCGGGGTTCGGAACAATGAGCAGTTCTTC. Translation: CASIPPGVRNNEQFF.

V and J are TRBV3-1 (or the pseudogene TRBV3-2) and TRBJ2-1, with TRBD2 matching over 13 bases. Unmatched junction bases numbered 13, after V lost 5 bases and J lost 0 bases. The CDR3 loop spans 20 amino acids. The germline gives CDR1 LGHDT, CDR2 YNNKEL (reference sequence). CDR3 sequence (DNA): TGTGCCAGCAGCACCAACCCCGGGACTAGCGGGACCGACTCCTACAATGAGCAGTTCTTC. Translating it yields CASSTNPGTSGTDSYNEQFF.

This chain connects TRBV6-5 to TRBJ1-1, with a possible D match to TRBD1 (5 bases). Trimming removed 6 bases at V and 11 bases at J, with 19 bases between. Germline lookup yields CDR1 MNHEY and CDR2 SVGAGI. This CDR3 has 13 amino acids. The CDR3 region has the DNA TGTGCCAGCAGCCGGGAGGGGCAGCTAGACGCTTTCTTT. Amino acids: CASSREGQLDAFF.

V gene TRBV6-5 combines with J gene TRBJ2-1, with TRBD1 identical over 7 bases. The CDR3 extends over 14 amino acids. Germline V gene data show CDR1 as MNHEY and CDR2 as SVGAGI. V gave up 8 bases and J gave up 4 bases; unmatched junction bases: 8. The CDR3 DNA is TGTGCCAGCGCTAGACAGGGTTTGTACAATGAGCAGTTCTTC. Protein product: CASARQGLYNEQFF.

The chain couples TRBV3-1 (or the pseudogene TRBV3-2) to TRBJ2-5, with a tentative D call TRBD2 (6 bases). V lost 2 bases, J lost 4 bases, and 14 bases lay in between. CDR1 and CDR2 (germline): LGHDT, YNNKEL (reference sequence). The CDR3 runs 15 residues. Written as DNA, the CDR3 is TGTGCCAGCAGCCAACGCCGGGACTTTGGAGAGACCCAGTACTTC. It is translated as CASSQRRDFGETQYF.

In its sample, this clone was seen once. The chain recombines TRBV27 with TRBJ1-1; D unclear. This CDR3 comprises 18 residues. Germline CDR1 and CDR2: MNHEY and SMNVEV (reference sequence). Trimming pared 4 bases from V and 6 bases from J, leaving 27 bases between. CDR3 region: CASSWARVTGGFGAEAFF. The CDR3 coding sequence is TGTGCCAGCAGTTGGGCCCGGGTCACGGGAGGATTTGGCGCTGAAGCTTTCTTT.

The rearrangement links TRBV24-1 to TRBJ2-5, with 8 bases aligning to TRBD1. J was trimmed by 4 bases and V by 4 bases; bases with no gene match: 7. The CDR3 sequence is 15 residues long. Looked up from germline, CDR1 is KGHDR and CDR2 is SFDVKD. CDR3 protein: CATSDRGQDRETQYF. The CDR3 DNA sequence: TGTGCCACCAGTGACCGGGGACAGGACCGAGAGACCCAGTACTTC.

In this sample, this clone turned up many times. In nucleotides, the CDR3 is TGTGCCATCGCAGGACAGGGCAACACTGAAGCTTTCTTT. This codes for CAIAGQGNTEAFF. This chain links TRBV10-3 with TRBJ1-1, with 8 bases that match TRBD1. V trimming: 8 bases; J trimming: 2 bases; junction bases outside the gene matches: 4. The CDR3 runs to 13 residues. Germline lookup yields CDR1 ENHRY and CDR2 SYGVKD.

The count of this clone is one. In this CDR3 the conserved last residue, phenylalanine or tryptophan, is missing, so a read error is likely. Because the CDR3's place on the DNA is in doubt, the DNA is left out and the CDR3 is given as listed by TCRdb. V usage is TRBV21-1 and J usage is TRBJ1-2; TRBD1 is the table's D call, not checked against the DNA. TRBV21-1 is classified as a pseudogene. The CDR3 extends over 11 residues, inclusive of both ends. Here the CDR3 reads CASSQKGTGSL.

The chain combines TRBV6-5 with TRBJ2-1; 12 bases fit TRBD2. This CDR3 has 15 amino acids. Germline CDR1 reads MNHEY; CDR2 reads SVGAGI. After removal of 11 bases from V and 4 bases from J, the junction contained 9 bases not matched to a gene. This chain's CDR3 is CACKKGLAGYNEQFF. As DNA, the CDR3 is TGTGCCTGCAAAAAAGGACTAGCGGGGTACAATGAGCAGTTCTTC.

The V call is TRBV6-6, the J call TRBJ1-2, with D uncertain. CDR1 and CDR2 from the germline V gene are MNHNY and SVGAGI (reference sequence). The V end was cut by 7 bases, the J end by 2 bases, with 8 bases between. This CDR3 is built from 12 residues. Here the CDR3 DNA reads TGTGCCAGCAACACACCGAACTATGGCTACACCTTC. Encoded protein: CASNTPNYGYTF.

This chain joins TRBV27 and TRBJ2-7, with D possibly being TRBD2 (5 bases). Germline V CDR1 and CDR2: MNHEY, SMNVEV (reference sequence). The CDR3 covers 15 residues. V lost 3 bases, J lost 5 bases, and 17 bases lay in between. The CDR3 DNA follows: TGTGCCAGCAGTTTGGAAAGAGGGATCCCGCACGAGCAGTACTTC. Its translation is CASSLERGIPHEQYF.

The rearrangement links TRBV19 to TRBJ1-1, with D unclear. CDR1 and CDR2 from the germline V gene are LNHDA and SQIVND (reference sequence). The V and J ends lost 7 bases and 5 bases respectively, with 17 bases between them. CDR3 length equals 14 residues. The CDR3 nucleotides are TGTGCCAGTACCCTCAAGGGAGGTGTGACTGAAGCTTTCTTT. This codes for CASTLKGGVTEAFF. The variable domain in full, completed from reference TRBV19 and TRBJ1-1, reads DGGITQSPKYLFRKEGQNVTLSCEQNLNHDAMYWYRQDPGQGLRLIYYSQIVNDFQKGDIAEGYSVSREKKESFPLTVTSAQKNPTAFYLCASTLKGGVTEAFFGQGTRLTVV.

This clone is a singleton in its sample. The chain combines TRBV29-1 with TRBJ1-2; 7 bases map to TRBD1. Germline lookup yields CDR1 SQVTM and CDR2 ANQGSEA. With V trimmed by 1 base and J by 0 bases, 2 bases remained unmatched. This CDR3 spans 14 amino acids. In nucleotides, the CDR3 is TGCAGCGTTGAAGGTGGACAGGCTAACTATGGCTACACCTTC. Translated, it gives CSVEGGQANYGYTF.

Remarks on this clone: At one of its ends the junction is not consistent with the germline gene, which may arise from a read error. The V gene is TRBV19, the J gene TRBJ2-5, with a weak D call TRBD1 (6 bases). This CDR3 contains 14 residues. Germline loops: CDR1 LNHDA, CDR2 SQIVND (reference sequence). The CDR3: CVSSPGDTGETQYF. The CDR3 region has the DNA TGTGTCAGTAGTCCCGGGGACACGGGAGAGACCCAGTACTTC.

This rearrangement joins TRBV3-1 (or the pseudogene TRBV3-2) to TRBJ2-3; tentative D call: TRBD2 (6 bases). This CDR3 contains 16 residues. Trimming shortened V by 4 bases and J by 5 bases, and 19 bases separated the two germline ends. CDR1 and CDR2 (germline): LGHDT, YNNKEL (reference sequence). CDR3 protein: CASSLRDSGLIDTQYF. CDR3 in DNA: TGTGCCAGCAGCCTCCGGGACTCAGGTCTAATAGATACGCAGTATTTT.

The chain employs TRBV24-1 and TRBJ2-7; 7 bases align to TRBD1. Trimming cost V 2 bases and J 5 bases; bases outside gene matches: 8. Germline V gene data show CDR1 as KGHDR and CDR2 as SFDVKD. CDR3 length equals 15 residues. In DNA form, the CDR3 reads TGTGCCACCAGTGATTCCCACAGGGGTGGGGACGAGCAGTACTTC. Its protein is CATSDSHRGGDEQYF.

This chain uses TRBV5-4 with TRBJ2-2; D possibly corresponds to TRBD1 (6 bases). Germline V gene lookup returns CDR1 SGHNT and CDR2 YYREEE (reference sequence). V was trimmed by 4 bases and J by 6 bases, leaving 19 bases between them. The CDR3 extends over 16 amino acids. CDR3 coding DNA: TGTGCCAGCAGCCCGGATTCTACAGGGCAAGCCGGGGAGCTGTTTTTT. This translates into CASSPDSTGQAGELFF.

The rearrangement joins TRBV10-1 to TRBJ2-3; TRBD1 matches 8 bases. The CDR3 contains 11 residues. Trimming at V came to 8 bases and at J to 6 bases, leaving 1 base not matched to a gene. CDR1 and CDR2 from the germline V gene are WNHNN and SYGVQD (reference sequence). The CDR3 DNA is TGCGCCAGCGGGGACAGGGATACGCAGTATTTT. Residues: CASGDRDTQYF.

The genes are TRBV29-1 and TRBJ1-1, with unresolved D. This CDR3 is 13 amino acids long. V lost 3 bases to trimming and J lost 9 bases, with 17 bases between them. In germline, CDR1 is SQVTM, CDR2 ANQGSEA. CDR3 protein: CSVDWETSRKAFF. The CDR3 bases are TGCAGCGTTGACTGGGAGACCTCAAGAAAAGCTTTCTTT.

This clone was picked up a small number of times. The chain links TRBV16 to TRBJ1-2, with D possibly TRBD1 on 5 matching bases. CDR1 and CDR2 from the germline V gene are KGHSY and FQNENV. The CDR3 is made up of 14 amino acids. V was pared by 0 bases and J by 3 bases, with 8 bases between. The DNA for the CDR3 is TGTGCCAGCAGCCAATCAGGGGCGTACTATGGCTACACCTTC. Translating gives CASSQSGAYYGYTF.